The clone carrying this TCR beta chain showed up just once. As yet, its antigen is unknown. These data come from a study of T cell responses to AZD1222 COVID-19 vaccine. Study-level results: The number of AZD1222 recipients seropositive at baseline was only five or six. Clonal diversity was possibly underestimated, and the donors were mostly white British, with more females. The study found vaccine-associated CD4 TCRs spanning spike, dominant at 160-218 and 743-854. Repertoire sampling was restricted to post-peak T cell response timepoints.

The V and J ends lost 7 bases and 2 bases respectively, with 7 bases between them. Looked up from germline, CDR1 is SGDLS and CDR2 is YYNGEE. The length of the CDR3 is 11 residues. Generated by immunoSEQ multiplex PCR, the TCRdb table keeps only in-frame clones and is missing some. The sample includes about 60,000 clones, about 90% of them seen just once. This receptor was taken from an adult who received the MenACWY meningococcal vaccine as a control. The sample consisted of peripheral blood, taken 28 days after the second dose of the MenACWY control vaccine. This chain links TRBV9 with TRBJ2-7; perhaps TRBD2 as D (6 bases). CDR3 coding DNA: TGTGCCAGCGGAGGGGCCTACGAGCAGTACTTC. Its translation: CASGGAYEQYF. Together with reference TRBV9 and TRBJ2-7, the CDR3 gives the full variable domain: DSGVTQTPKHLITATGQRVTLRCSPRSGDLSVYWYQQSLDQGLQFLIQYYNGEERAKGNILERFSAQQFPDLHSELNLSSLELGDSALYFCASGGAYEQYFGPGTRLTVT.